This TCR beta chain derives from a study of blood T cell repertoires in COVID-19. Germline-derived CDR1 and CDR2 are MNHEY and SVGEGT. This CDR3 contains 12 residues. The V and J ends lost 5 bases and 7 bases, in that order; junction bases with no gene match: 1. How the authors handled the data: The assay estimated nucleated cells by amplifying reference gene primers. The table came from immunoSEQ multiplex PCR; TCRdb's copy has only in-frame clones and leaves some out. V and J calls and clone size are copied from that table; D and trimming were computed from the DNA. Of approximately 83,000 clones in the sample, over 80% were seen once.

The sequence was collected from a man aged 45-60 years with acute or convalescent COVID-19. The sequencing sample was made of peripheral blood. The J gene is TRBJ2-1, the V gene TRBV6-2 or TRBV6-3; the match to TRBD2 covers 8 bases. This CDR3 is CASSERGNEQFF. CDR3 nucleotide sequence: TGTGCCAGCAGTGAGCGGGGGAATGAGCAGTTCTTC.